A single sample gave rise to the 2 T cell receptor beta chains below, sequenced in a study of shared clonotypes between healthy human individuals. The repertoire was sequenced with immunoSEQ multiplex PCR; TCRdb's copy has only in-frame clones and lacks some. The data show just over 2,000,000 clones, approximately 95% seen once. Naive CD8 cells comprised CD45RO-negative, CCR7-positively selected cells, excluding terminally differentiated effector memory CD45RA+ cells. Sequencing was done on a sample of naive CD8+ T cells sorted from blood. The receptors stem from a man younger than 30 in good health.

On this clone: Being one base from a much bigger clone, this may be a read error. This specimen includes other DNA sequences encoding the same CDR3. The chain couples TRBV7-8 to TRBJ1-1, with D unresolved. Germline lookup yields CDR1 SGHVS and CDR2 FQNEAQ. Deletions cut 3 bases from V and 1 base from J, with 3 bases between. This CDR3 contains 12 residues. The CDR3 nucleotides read TGTGCCAGCAGCTTTGGGAACACTGAAGCTTTCTTT. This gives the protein CASSFGNTEAFF.

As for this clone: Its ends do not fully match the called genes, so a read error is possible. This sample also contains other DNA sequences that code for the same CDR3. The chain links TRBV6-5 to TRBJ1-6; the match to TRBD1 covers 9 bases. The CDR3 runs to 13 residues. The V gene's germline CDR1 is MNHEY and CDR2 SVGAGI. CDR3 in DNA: TGCGCCAGCAGGGACAGGGCTAATTCACCCCTCCACTTT. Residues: CASRDRANSPLHF.